This T cell receptor (beta chain) comes out of a study of blood T cell repertoires in COVID-19. Study-wide context: PBMCs, B-cell-depleted T cells, or T cells provided the cDNA or gDNA that made up the material.

Sequenced by immunoSEQ multiplex PCR; TCRdb stores in-frame clones only, minus some. The sample has some 230,000 clones; 70% to 90% are singletons. Enrolled during active infection, Seattle patients were then followed longitudinally. Losses at the gene ends were 0 bases for V and 3 bases for J; bases not matched to a gene: 14. CDR3 length equals 19 residues. Germline CDR1 is LGHNA and CDR2 is YSLEER. The sequencing input was peripheral blood. This clonotype was sampled from a woman in her forties or fifties with COVID-19, enrolled during active disease. V and J are TRBV4-3 and TRBJ2-3, with 8 bases fitting TRBD2. In DNA form, the CDR3 reads TGCGCCAGCAGCCAAGATCCGGTCGGGGGGGAAATCTTTACAGATACGCAGTATTTT. Residues: CASSQDPVGGEIFTDTQYF.